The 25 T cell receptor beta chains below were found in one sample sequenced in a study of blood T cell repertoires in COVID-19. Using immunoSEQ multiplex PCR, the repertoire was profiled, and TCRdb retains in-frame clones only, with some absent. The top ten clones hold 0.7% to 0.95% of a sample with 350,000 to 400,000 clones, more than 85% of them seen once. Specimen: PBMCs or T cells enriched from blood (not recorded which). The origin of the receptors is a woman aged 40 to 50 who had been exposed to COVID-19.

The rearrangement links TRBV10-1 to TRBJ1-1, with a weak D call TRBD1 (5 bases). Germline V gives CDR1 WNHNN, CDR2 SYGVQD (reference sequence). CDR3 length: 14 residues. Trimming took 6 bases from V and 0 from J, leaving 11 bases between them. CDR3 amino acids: CASSPPGVNTEAFF. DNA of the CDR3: TGCGCCAGCAGCCCCCCGGGGGTGAACACTGAAGCTTTCTTT.

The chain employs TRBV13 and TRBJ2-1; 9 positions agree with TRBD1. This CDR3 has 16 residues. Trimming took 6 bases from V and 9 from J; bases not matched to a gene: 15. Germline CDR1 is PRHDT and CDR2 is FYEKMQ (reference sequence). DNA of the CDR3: TGTGCCAGCAGTGATTCGGTACAGGGGGCGCGGGTTGAGCAGTTCTTC. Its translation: CASSDSVQGARVEQFF.

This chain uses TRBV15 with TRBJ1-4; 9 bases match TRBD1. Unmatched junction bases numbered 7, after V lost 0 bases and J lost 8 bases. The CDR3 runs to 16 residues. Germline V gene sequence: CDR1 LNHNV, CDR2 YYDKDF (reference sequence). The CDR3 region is CATSRDQGQGGEKLFF. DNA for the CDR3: TGTGCCACCAGCAGAGATCAGGGACAGGGAGGCGAAAAACTGTTTTTT.

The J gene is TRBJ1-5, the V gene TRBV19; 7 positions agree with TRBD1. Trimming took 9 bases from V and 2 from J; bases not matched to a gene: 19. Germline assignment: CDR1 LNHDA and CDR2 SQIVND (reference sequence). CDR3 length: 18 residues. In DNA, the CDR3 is TGTGCCAGCTCCGGAGGACAGGTATTTTGGCGGGGCAATCAGCCCCAGCATTTT. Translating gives CASSGGQVFWRGNQPQHF.

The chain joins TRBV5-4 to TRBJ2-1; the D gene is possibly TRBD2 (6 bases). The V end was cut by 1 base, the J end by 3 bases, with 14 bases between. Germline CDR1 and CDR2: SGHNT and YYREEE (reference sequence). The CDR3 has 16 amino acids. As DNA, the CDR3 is TGTGCCAGCAGCTTGTCTTCGGCGGGACTCTACAATGAGCAGTTCTTC. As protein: CASSLSSAGLYNEQFF.

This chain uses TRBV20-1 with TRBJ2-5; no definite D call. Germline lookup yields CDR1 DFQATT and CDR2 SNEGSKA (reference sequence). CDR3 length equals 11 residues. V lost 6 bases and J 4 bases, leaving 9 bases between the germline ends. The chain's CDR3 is CSAWWAETQYF. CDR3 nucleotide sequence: TGCAGTGCCTGGTGGGCAGAGACCCAGTACTTC.

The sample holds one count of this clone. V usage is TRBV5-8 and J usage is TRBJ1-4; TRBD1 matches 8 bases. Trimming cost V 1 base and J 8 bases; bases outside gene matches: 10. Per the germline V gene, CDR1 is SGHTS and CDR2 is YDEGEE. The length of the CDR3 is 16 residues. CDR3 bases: TGTGCCAGCAGCTTGTACCACGGACAGGGAGGCGAAAAACTGTTTTTT. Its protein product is CASSLYHGQGGEKLFF.

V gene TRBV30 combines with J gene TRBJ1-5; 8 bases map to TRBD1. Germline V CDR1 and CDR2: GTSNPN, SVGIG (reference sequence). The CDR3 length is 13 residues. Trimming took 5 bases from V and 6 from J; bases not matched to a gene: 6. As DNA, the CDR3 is TGTGCCTGGTCTGCAGGGGGCTCTCAGCCCCAGCATTTT. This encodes CAWSAGGSQPQHF.

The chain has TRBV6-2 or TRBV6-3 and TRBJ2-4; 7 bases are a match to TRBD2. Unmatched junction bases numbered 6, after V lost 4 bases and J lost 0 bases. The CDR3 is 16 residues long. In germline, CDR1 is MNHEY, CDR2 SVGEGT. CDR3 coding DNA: TGTGCCAGCAGTTTGTGGGAGGGACTAGCCAAAAACATTCAGTACTTC. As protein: CASSLWEGLAKNIQYF.

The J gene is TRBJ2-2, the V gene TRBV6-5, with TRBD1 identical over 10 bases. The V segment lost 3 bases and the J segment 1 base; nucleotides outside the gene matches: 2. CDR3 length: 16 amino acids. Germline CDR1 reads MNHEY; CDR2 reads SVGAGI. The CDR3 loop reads CASSYGDRGNTGELFF. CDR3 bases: TGTGCCAGCAGTTATGGGGACAGGGGGAACACCGGGGAGCTGTTTTTT.

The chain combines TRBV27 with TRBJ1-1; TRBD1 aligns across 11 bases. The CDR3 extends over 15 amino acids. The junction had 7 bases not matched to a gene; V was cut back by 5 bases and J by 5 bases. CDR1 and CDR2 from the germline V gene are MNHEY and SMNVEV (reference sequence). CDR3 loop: CASSPDRGRKTEAFF. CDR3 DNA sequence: TGTGCCAGCAGTCCGGACAGGGGGCGAAAAACTGAAGCTTTCTTT.

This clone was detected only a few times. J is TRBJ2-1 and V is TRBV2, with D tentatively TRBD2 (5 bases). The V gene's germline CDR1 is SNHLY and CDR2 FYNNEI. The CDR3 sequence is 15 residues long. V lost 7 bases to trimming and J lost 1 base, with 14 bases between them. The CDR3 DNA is TGTGCCAGCATCAGAGAAACTAGTTCCTACAATGAGCAGTTCTTC. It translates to CASIRETSSYNEQFF.

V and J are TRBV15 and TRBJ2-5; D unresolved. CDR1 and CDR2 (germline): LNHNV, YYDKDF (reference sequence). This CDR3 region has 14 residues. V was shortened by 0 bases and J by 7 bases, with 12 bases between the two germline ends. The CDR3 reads CATSRDAAPGTQYF. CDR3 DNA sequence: TGTGCCACCAGCAGAGATGCTGCTCCCGGGACCCAGTACTTC.

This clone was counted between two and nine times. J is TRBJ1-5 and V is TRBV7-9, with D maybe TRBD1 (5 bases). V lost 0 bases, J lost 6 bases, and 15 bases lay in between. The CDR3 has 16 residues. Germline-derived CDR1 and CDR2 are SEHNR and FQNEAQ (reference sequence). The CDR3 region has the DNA TGTGCCAGCAGCTTAGCGGGTTCAGGGCACGTTCAGCCCCAGCATTTT. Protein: CASSLAGSGHVQPQHF. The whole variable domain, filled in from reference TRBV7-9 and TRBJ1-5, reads DTGVSQNPRHKITKRGQNVTFRCDPISEHNRLYWYRQTLGQGPEFLTYFQNEAQLEKSRLLSDRFSAERPKGSFSTLEIQRTEQGDSAMYLCASSLAGSGHVQPQHFGDGTRLSIL.

This CDR3 reads CASSFGGTYEQYF. DNA for the CDR3: TGTGCCAGCAGCTTCGGGGGAACCTACGAGCAGTACTTC. The rearrangement joins TRBV5-4 to TRBJ2-7; tentative D call: TRBD2 (6 bases). Germline CDR1 SGHNT, CDR2 YYREEE (reference sequence). CDR3 length equals 13 residues. The V end lost 2 bases, the J end lost 2 bases, and 8 bases lay between the germline ends.

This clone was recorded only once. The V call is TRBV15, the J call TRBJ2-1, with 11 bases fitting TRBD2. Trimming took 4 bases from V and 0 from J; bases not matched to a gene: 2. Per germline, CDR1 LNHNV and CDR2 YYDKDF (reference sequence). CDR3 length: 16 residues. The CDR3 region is CATSTTSGSSYNEQFF. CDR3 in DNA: TGTGCCACCAGCACTACTAGCGGGAGCTCCTACAATGAGCAGTTCTTC.

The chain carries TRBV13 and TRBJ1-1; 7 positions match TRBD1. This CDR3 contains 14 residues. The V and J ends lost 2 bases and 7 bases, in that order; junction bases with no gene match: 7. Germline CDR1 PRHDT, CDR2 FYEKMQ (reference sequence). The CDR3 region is CASSLSGGIDEAFF. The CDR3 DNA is TGTGCCAGCAGCTTATCAGGGGGGATTGATGAAGCTTTCTTT. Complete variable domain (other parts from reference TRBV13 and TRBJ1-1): AAGVIQSPRHLIKEKRETATLKCYPIPRHDTVYWYQQGPGQDPQFLISFYEKMQSDKGSIPDRFSAQQFSDYHSELNMSSLELGDSALYFCASSLSGGIDEAFFGQGTRLTVV.

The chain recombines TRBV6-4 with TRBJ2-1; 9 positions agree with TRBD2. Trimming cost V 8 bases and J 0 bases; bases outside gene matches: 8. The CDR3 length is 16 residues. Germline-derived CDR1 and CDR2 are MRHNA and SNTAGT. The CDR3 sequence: CASGRFSGSSYNEQFF. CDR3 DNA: TGTGCCAGCGGACGATTTAGCGGGAGCTCCTACAATGAGCAGTTCTTC.

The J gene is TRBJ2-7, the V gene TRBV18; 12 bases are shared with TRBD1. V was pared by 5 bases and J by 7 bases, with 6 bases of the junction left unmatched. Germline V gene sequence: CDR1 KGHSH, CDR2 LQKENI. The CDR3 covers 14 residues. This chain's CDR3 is CASSSGQGAGEQYF. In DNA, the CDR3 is TGTGCCAGCTCATCGGGACAGGGGGCGGGGGAGCAGTACTTC.

CDR3 sequence reads: CASSPGQYTEAFF. The DNA of the CDR3 is TGTGCCAGCAGCCCTGGACAGTACACTGAAGCTTTCTTT. This chain joins TRBV6-2 or TRBV6-3 and TRBJ1-1, with D perhaps TRBD1 (6 bases). The germline CDR1 and CDR2 sequences are MNHEY and SVGEGT. CDR3 length: 13 amino acids. Between the trimmed V and J ends, which lost 6 bases and 3 bases, there was a span of 11 bases.

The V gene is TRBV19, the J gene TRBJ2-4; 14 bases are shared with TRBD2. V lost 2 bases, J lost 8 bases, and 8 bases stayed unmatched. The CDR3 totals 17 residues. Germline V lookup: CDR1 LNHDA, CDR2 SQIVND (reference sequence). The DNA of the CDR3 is TGTGCCAGTAGTATAATTGGACTAGCGGGAGGTCGTGACATTCAGTACTTC. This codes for CASSIIGLAGGRDIQYF.

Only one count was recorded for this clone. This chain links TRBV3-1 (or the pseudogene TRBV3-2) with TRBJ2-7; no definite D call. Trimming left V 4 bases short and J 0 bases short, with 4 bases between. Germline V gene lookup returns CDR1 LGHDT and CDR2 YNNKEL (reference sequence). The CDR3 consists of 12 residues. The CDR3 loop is CASSRSSYEQYF. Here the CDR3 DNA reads TGTGCCAGCAGCCGGAGCTCCTACGAGCAGTACTTC.

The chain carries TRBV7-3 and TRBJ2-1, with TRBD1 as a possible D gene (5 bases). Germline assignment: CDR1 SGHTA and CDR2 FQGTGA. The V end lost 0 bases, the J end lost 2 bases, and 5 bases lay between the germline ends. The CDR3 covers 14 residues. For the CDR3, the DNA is TGTGCCAGCAGCTTAACGGGGCCCTACAATGAGCAGTTCTTC. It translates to CASSLTGPYNEQFF. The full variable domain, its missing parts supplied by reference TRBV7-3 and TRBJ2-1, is GAGVSQTPSNKVTEKGKYVELRCDPISGHTALYWYRQSLGQGPEFLIYFQGTGAADDSGLPNDRFFAVRPEGSVSTLKIQRTERGDSAVYLCASSLTGPYNEQFFGPGTRLTVL.

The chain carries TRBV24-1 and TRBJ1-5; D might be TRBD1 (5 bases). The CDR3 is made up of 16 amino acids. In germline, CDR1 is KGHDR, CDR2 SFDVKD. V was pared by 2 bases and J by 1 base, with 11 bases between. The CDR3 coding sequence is TGTGCCACCAGTGATTCAAGGGGATTGAGCAATCAGCCCCAGCATTTT. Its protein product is CATSDSRGLSNQPQHF.

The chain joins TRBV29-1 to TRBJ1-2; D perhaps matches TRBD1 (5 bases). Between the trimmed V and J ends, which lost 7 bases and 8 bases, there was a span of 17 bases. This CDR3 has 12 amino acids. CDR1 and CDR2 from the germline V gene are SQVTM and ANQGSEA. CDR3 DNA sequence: TGCAGCGCCCGAGGAGGGGTGGAGGGCTACACCTTC. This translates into CSARGGVEGYTF.